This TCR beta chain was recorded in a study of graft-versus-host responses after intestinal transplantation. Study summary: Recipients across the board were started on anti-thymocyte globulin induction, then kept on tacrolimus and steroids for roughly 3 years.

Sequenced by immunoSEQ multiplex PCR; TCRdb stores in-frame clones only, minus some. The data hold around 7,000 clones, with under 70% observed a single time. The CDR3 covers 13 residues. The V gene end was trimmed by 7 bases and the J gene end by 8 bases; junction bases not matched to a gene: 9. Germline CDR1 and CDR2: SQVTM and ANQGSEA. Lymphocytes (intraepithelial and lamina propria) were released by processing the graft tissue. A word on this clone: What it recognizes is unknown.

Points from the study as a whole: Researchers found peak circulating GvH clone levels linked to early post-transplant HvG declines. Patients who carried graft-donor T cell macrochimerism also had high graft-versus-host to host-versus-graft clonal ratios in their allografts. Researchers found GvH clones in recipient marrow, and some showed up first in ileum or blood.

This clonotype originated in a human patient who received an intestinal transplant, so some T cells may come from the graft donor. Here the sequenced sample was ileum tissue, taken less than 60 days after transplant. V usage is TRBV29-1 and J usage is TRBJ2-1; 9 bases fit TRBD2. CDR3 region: CSEKRGDPYEQFF. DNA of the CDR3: TGCAGCGAAAAGCGGGGGGATCCTTATGAGCAGTTCTTC.